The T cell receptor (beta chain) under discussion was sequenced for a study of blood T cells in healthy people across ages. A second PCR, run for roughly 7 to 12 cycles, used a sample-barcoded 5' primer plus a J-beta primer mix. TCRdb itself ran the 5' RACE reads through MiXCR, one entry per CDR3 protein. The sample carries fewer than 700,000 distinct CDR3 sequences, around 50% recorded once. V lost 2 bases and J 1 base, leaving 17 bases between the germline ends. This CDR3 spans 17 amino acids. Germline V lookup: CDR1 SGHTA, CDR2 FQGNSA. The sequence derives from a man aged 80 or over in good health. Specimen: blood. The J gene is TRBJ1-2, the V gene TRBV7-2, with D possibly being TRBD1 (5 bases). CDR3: CASSLSMAGSVNYGYTF. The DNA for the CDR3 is TGTGCCAGCAGCTTAAGTATGGCAGGGTCCGTTAACTATGGCTACACCTTC.